The 30 T cell receptor beta chains below were found in one sample sequenced in a study of T-cell reconstitution after alpha-beta-depleted transplantation in children. TCRbeta library construction was performed incorporating unique molecular identifiers. Using its own MiXCR run on the PCR reads, TCRdb lists one record per CDR3 protein. Of about 1,000,000 distinct CDR3 sequences in the sample, roughly 29% are singletons; the top ten hold under 30%. Sequenced here: PBMCs, mostly from graft donor cells, sampled 360 days after TCRalphabeta/CD19-depleted stem cell transplant. Receptors originate from a boy in the first two years of life who had a stem cell transplant for SCID, so the T cells may come from the graft donor.

V is TRBV7-3 and J is TRBJ2-1; 9 nucleotides match TRBD2. This CDR3 has 15 residues. The germline CDR1 and CDR2 sequences are SGHTA and FQGTGA. Unmatched junction bases numbered 4, after V lost 4 bases and J lost 3 bases. The CDR3 region has the DNA TGTGCCAGCAGCTATCTAGCGGGGATCTACAATGAGCAGTTCTTC. Translating it yields CASSYLAGIYNEQFF.

The chain carries TRBV7-8 and TRBJ2-1; D not resolved. The germline V and J ends were trimmed by 0 bases and 10 bases, with 10 bases remaining between them. CDR3 length: 13 amino acids. The germline V gene has CDR1 SGHVS and CDR2 FQNEAQ. CDR3 residues: CASSLAPLGEQFF. The CDR3 DNA is TGTGCCAGCAGCTTAGCCCCGTTAGGGGAGCAGTTCTTC.

This chain uses TRBV4-3 with TRBJ2-1; the match to TRBD1 covers 8 bases. The CDR3 totals 16 residues. Trimming took 0 bases from V and 5 from J; bases not matched to a gene: 6. Germline CDR1 is LGHNA and CDR2 is YSLEER. The CDR3 DNA reads TGCGCCAGCAGCCAAGACCGGACAGGGATTGACAATGAGCAGTTCTTC. As protein: CASSQDRTGIDNEQFF.

The CDR3 is CASSVVGTDEKLFF. The CDR3 nucleotides are TGTGCCAGCAGCGTAGTGGGGACAGATGAAAAACTGTTTTTT. This chain links TRBV9 with TRBJ1-4; 7 nucleotides agree with TRBD1. The CDR3 covers 14 residues. CDR1 SGDLS and CDR2 YYNGEE come from the germline V gene. V lost 0 bases, J lost 6 bases, and 2 bases stayed unmatched.

This clonotype came up a few times. The chain combines TRBV29-1 with TRBJ1-2; D not resolved. This CDR3 has 12 amino acids. In germline, CDR1 is SQVTM, CDR2 ANQGSEA. V was clipped by 6 bases and J by 4 bases, with 12 bases between them. CDR3 sequence (DNA): TGCAGCGTCGACGGGCTACTCTATGGCTACACCTTC. It is translated as CSVDGLLYGYTF.

V gene TRBV12-3 or TRBV12-4 combines with J gene TRBJ2-7; TRBD1 or TRBD2 may be the D gene (5 bases each). Trimming shortened V by 6 bases and J by 1 base, and 10 bases separated the two germline ends. The CDR3 runs to 13 residues. The CDR3 spells CASSRGESYEQYF. DNA for the CDR3: TGTGCCAGCAGCCGAGGGGAATCCTACGAGCAGTACTTC.

The chain recombines TRBV28 with TRBJ2-1; 9 bases are shared with TRBD1. Germline V gene data show CDR1 as MDHEN and CDR2 as SYDVKM. V trimming: 4 bases; J trimming: 8 bases; junction bases outside the gene matches: 6. There are 14 residues in the CDR3. The CDR3 nucleotides are TGTGCCAGCAGTTCTCGGACAGGGGAGTATGAGCAGTTCTTC. Translated: CASSSRTGEYEQFF.

The gene calls are TRBV12-3 or TRBV12-4 and TRBJ2-2; 7 nucleotides match TRBD2. This CDR3 has 16 residues. Unmatched junction bases numbered 7, after V lost 6 bases and J lost 0 bases. This chain's CDR3 is CASSDLLASNTGELFF. The CDR3 nucleotides are TGTGCCAGCAGCGACTTACTAGCGTCGAACACCGGGGAGCTGTTTTTT.

The chain uses TRBV6-5 and TRBJ2-2, with D unclear. Germline V gene sequence: CDR1 MNHEY, CDR2 SVGAGI. Deletions cut 3 bases from V and 6 bases from J, with 14 bases between. The CDR3 has 15 residues. CDR3 in DNA: TGTGCCAGCAGTTATTTCCAGCAACCGGCCGGGGAGCTGTTTTTT. Translation gives CASSYFQQPAGELFF.

The chain carries TRBV2 and TRBJ2-7; no definite D call. The length of the CDR3 is 15 residues. V shed 5 bases and J shed 3 bases, with 17 bases lying between them. In germline, CDR1 is SNHLY, CDR2 FYNNEI. The CDR3 here is CASSSSPTGFYEQYF. The CDR3 bases are TGTGCCAGCAGTTCCTCCCCCACTGGATTCTACGAGCAGTACTTC.

This clonotype was seen only a few times. The chain recombines TRBV7-9 with TRBJ2-5; no clear D. The CDR3 runs to 12 residues. V was shortened by 5 bases and J by 5 bases, with 9 bases between the two germline ends. Germline lookup yields CDR1 SEHNR and CDR2 FQNEAQ (reference sequence). The CDR3 is CASSVSWETQYF. DNA for the CDR3: TGTGCCAGCAGCGTGTCCTGGGAGACCCAGTACTTC.

The table lists this clonotype with a few counts. This chain joins TRBV9 and TRBJ1-2, with D unclear. The CDR3 is made up of 15 amino acids. The germline V and J ends were trimmed by 1 base and 1 base, with 11 bases remaining between them. Germline V gene data show CDR1 as SGDLS and CDR2 as YYNGEE. Written as DNA, the CDR3 is TGTGCCAGCAGCGTATCTTACAGTCTTAACTATGGCTACACCTTC. Protein sequence: CASSVSYSLNYGYTF.

This clonotype has only a few counts. This rearrangement joins TRBV27 to TRBJ1-1; D is unresolved. The CDR3 has 13 amino acids. With 4 bases removed from V and 11 bases from J, the gap between germline ends came to 17 bases. Per the germline V gene, CDR1 is MNHEY and CDR2 is SMNVEV (reference sequence). The CDR3 spells CASSSSVDQVAFF. CDR3 coding DNA: TGTGCCAGCAGTTCGTCGGTAGACCAGGTGGCTTTCTTT.

In its sample, this clonotype was seen once. The chain carries TRBV18 and TRBJ2-7; D gene uncertain. The V end lost 3 bases, the J end lost 2 bases, and 14 bases lay between the germline ends. This CDR3 has 15 amino acids. From germline, CDR1 is KGHSH and CDR2 LQKENI. In DNA, the CDR3 is TGTGCCAGCTCACCGGGTTTTGGTGTCGCCTACGAGCAGTACTTC. This sequence encodes CASSPGFGVAYEQYF. Filled out from reference TRBV18 and TRBJ2-7, the complete variable domain reads NAGVMQNPRHLVRRRGQEARLRCSPMKGHSHVYWYRQLPEEGLKFMVYLQKENIIDESGMPKERFSAEFPKEGPSILRIQQVVRGDSAAYFCASSPGFGVAYEQYFGPGTRLTVT.

The chain has TRBV15 and TRBJ2-2, with D unclear. CDR3 size: 14 residues. V was cut by 3 bases and J by 3 bases, with 8 bases left in between. CDR1 LNHNV and CDR2 YYDKDF come from the germline V gene (reference sequence). This chain's CDR3 is CATSSGRYTGELFF. CDR3 in DNA: TGTGCCACCAGCAGCGGACGATACACCGGGGAGCTGTTTTTT. The complete variable domain, with remaining parts taken from reference TRBV15 and TRBJ2-2, reads DAMVIQNPRYQVTQFGKPVTLSCSQTLNHNVMYWYQQKSSQAPKLLFHYYDKDFNNEADTPDNFQSRRPNTSFCFLDIRSPGLGDTAMYLCATSSGRYTGELFFGEGSRLTVL.

This clonotype was observed at least ten times. The chain employs TRBV6-1 and TRBJ2-4; D is uncertain. This CDR3 contains 13 residues. In germline, CDR1 is MNHNS, CDR2 SASEGT. Trimming stripped 0 bases from V and 6 bases from J, with 6 bases between. CDR3 DNA: TGTGCCAGCAGTGAAGCCTTCGTAAACATTCAGTACTTC. It is translated as CASSEAFVNIQYF.

This clonotype was counted a few times. The chain has TRBV11-1 and TRBJ2-4, with D unresolved. CDR3 length: 18 amino acids. Germline-derived CDR1 and CDR2 are SGHAT and FQDESV (reference sequence). Trimming cost V 3 bases and J 0 bases, with 18 bases left between them. The CDR3 DNA sequence: TGTGCCAGCAGCTTCGGGTTAGGGCTAACGACAGCCAAAAACATTCAGTACTTC. The encoded protein is CASSFGLGLTTAKNIQYF.

The table lists this clonotype with a few counts. The gene calls are TRBV20-1 and TRBJ1-6; D gene uncertain. Between the trimmed V and J ends, which lost 0 bases and 3 bases, there was a span of 6 bases. Germline assignment: CDR1 DFQATT and CDR2 SNEGSKA (reference sequence). CDR3 length equals 14 residues. The CDR3 here is CSARESYYNSPLHF. DNA for the CDR3: TGCAGTGCTAGAGAAAGCTACTATAATTCACCCCTCCACTTT.

The rearrangement joins TRBV12-3 or TRBV12-4 to TRBJ1-1; 9 bases agree with TRBD1. V lost 6 bases, J lost 3 bases, and 5 bases stayed unmatched. This CDR3 is 14 amino acids long. In DNA, the CDR3 is TGTGCCAGCAGCCGGGACAGGGTGGACACTGAAGCTTTCTTT. It translates to CASSRDRVDTEAFF.

This clonotype was counted a few times. The V and J genes are TRBV6-5 and TRBJ1-4; D not certain. With 4 bases removed from V and 5 bases from J, the gap between germline ends came to 11 bases. Germline assignment: CDR1 MNHEY and CDR2 SVGAGI. The CDR3 is made up of 14 amino acids. CDR3 bases: TGTGCCAGCAGTTTCGCCAGTCGGAATGAAAAACTGTTTTTT. Protein product: CASSFASRNEKLFF.

This clonotype showed up just a few times. The chain joins TRBV12-3 or TRBV12-4 to TRBJ1-6; D unresolved. The CDR3 is 12 residues long. V dropped 1 base and J dropped 9 bases, with 4 bases sitting between them. In DNA form, the CDR3 reads TGTGCCAGCAGTTTAGGTTTTTCACCCCTCCACTTT. It specifies CASSLGFSPLHF.

The genes are TRBV9 and TRBJ2-3; D is ambiguous. Germline values: CDR1 SGDLS, CDR2 YYNGEE. Trimming took 3 bases from V and 0 from J, leaving 14 bases between them. This CDR3 contains 16 residues. Written as DNA, the CDR3 is TGTGCCAGCAGCGCCGAACTTCCTACTAGCACAGATACGCAGTATTTT. Translation: CASSAELPTSTDTQYF.

This clonotype was picked up a small number of times. This chain uses TRBV12-3 or TRBV12-4 with TRBJ1-2; a weak D match, TRBD1 (6 bases). The CDR3 spans 20 residues. Trimming cost V 6 bases and J 5 bases, with 34 bases left between them. The CDR3 here is CASSAPGQILPSLTDYGYTF. The CDR3 nucleotides read TGTGCCAGCAGCGCCCCCGGACAGATCCTACCATCTCTAACGGATTATGGCTACACCTTC.

The chain recombines TRBV7-9 with TRBJ2-5; weak D call: TRBD1 (6 bases). The germline gives CDR1 SEHNR, CDR2 FQNEAQ (reference sequence). The V end lost 3 bases, the J end lost 5 bases, and 13 bases lay between the germline ends. The CDR3 consists of 14 residues. The CDR3 DNA sequence: TGTGCCAGCAGCTTCAGACAGGAGGCGGAGACCCAGTACTTC. Its translation: CASSFRQEAETQYF.

The chain links TRBV3-1 to TRBJ2-2; D unclear. The ends were cut back, 4 bases at V and 11 bases at J, with 14 bases in the middle. The CDR3 is 13 amino acids. Germline V gene lookup returns CDR1 LGHDT and CDR2 YNNKEL (reference sequence). The CDR3 is CASSPPLSAELFF. The CDR3 DNA is TGTGCCAGCAGCCCCCCCCTGAGCGCTGAGCTGTTTTTT.

This clonotype was detected only a few times. The chain carries TRBV12-3 or TRBV12-4 and TRBJ2-1; no clear D. Trimming cost V 3 bases and J 5 bases, with 11 bases left between them. The CDR3 loop spans 14 amino acids. CDR3 sequence (DNA): TGTGCCAGCAGTTTTGGGCTATCCAACAATGAGCAGTTCTTC. Amino acid sequence: CASSFGLSNNEQFF.

The genes are TRBV5-1 and TRBJ1-3, with D tentatively TRBD1 (5 bases). The CDR3 loop spans 14 amino acids. The V gene lost 1 base and the J gene lost 2 bases, with 7 bases spanning the gap. CDR1 and CDR2 from the germline V gene are SGHRS and YFSETQ. CDR3 loop: CASSLSGTGNTIYF. CDR3 nucleotides: TGCGCCAGCAGCTTGTCAGGGACTGGAAACACCATATATTTT.

This clonotype has just a few counts. The chain combines TRBV20-1 with TRBJ2-1, with 7 bases matching TRBD1. Germline CDR1 is DFQATT and CDR2 is SNEGSKA (reference sequence). V gave up 1 base and J gave up 9 bases; unmatched junction bases: 6. CDR3 length: 13 amino acids. The CDR3 DNA reads as TGCAGTGCTAGAGGCCAGGGGGTCGGTGAGCAGTTCTTC. Its protein is CSARGQGVGEQFF.

This chain connects TRBV4-3 to TRBJ2-3; D possibly corresponds to TRBD2 (6 bases). The CDR3 contains 17 residues. Deletions cut 3 bases from V and 0 bases from J, with 16 bases between. Germline assignment: CDR1 LGHNA and CDR2 YSLEER. CDR3 in amino acids: CASSQEGTRMSTDTQYF. The CDR3 nucleotides are TGCGCCAGCAGCCAGGAGGGGACCCGGATGAGCACAGATACGCAGTATTTT.

J is TRBJ1-1 and V is TRBV5-5, with a weak D call TRBD1 (5 bases). The V gene's germline CDR1 is SGHKS and CDR2 YYEKEE (reference sequence). V was trimmed by 0 bases and J by 3 bases, leaving 15 bases between them. CDR3 length equals 16 residues. CDR3 amino acids: CASSLVIGGGDTEAFF. For the CDR3, the DNA is TGTGCCAGCAGCTTGGTGATCGGAGGAGGGGACACTGAAGCTTTCTTT.